This T cell receptor (beta chain) was sequenced during a study of cytomegalovirus exposure and HLA in healthy donors. Unrecorded immune exposures were likely, despite nominal health at sampling. Worth noting for this clone: What it binds is not known.

Study-level findings and limits: Researchers reportedly found TCR beta sequences accurately predicted most subjects' HLA-A and HLA-B alleles. Being indistinguishable, some V segments were excluded, TRBV6-2 and TRBV6-3 among them. The likely explanation for a cluster of highly shared sequence variants was sequencing artifact.

PCR primers comprised 60 Vbeta and 13 Jbeta primers. Only in-frame clones appear in the TCRdb table, and some are missing; sequencing was by immunoSEQ multiplex PCR. Of 80,000 to 100,000 clones listed, around 77% are singletons. The trim removed 0 bases at V and 0 bases at J, leaving 8 bases unmatched. CDR3 size: 18 residues. Per the germline V gene, CDR1 is SGHRS and CDR2 is YFSETQ. Sequenced input: PBMCs. The clonotype comes from a man in his forties or fifties in good health and CMV-seronegative. The chain employs TRBV5-1 and TRBJ2-1; TRBD2 agrees at 8 bases. The CDR3 coding sequence is TGCGCCAGCAGCTTGGGACAAAAGACTAGCGTCTCCTACAATGAGCAGTTCTTC. It is translated as CASSLGQKTSVSYNEQFF.